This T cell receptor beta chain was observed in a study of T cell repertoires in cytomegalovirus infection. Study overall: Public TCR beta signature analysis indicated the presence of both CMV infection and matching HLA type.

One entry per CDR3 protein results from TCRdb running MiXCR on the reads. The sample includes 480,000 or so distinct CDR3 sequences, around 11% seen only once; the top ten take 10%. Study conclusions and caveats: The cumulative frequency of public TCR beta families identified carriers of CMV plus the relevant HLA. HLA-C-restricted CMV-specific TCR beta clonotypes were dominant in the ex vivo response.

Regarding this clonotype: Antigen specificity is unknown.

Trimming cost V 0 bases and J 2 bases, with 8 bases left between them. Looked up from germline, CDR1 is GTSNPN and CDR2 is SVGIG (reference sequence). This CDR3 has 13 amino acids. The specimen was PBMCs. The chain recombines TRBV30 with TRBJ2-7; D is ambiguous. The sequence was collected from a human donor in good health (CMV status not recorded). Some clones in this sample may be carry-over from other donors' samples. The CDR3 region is CAWSVGLTYEQYF. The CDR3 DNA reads TGTGCCTGGAGTGTAGGGCTGACCTACGAGCAGTACTTC.